This TCR beta chain stems from a study of response to subunit inactivated influenza vaccine listed by TCRdb under 2018. Background for the entire study: To follow how T cells responded to a trivalent subunit inactivated influenza vaccine, the researchers relied on deep quantitative profiling of the T cell receptor repertoire.

The CDR3 numbers 14 residues from cysteine through phenylalanine. Solely the CDR3 DNA is kept, with 42 bases framed from the first base. The germline V gene supplies CDR1 SGHRS and CDR2 YFSETQ. V is pared back by 4 bases and J by 2 bases, with 13 bases lying between the germline termini. Overall study outcomes, separate from this receptor: According to the authors, only a limited number of new T cells may be recruited by each seasonal influenza vaccination.

Worth noting for this clonotype: It lacks a known antigen. The sample holds no much larger clone one base away, and base qualities are not on file.

Receptor amplification or capture employed RT-PCR. Reads for this sample came from an Illumina HiSeq 2500. Using fastp at Q25 and MiXCR, TCRdb reprocessed the public reads and kept productive beta chains. One record per CDR3 amino acid sequence lists the most common genes and DNA. In this sample the table shows around 750,000 distinct CDR3 sequences, about 20% of which occur a single time. The ten largest clones add up to 10% to 13% of the sample. The sequence was obtained from a man aged 50 or older who received an inactivated influenza vaccine. Donor details come from another sample of the same person, matched by shared clones. The chain employs TRBV5-1 and TRBJ2-7; TRBD2 is possibly the D segment (7 matching bases). The sample in question was PBMCs from blood, obtained 4 to 6 days after vaccination. This receptor has the CDR3 CASSMGGRTYEQYF. The nucleotides read TGCGCCAGCAGCATGGGGGGGCGAACCTACGAGCAGTACTTC.